One T cell receptor (beta chain) is described in this entry. The junction differs from germline at one of its ends, possibly a read error. Germline V gives CDR1 SGHDT, CDR2 YYEEEE. The CDR3 runs 14 residues. A modified ARM-PCR protocol with three rounds of nested PCR amplified TCRbeta. In TCRdb, the multiplex PCR reads were re-called with MiXCR into one record per CDR3 protein. This table holds 95,000 to 150,000 distinct CDR3 sequences, 66% found once. This sample is part of a study of tumor and adjacent non-tumor tissue in lung cancer. RNA was extracted from bulk tissue without any cell sorting. The rearrangement uses TRBV5-6 and TRBJ1-5; possible D gene TRBD1, 5 bases. This clonotype was sampled from a man in his thirties or forties with non-small cell lung cancer. Specimen: lung tumor tissue. CDR3 region: CTSSWGGYNQPQHF. CDR3 coding DNA: TGTACCAGCAGCTGGGGGGGGTACAATCAGCCCCAGCATTTT.